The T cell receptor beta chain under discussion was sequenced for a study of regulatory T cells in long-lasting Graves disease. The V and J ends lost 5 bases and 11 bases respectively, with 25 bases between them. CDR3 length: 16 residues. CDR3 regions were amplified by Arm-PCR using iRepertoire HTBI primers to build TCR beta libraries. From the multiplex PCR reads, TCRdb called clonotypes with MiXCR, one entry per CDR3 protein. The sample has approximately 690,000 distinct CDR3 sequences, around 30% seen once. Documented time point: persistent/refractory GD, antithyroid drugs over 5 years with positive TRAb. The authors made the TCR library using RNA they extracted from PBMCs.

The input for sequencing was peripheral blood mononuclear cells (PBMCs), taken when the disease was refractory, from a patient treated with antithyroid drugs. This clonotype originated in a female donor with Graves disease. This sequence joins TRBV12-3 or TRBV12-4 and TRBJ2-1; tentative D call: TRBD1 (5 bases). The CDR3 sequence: CASSKHGAQASDKQFF. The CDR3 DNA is TGTGCCAGCAGTAAACATGGGGCTCAGGCTTCCGATAAGCAGTTCTTC.